This T cell receptor beta chain was sequenced for a study of cytomegalovirus exposure and HLA in healthy donors. A few counts support this clone. Both 60 Vbeta primers and 13 Jbeta primers went into the PCR. Method: immunoSEQ multiplex PCR; TCRdb's copy keeps in-frame clones and lacks some. The sample lists approximately 50,000 clones; around three fifths were seen once. Sequencing was performed on PBMCs. This clonotype originated in a human donor in good health.

The DNA of the CDR3 is TGTGCCAGCAGCTTCACATATAATTCACCCCTCCACTTT. Its translation is CASSFTYNSPLHF. The V gene is TRBV7-2, the J gene TRBJ1-6; D not resolved. Deletions cut 3 bases from V and 4 bases from J, with 4 bases between. The CDR3 sequence is 13 residues long. The germline V gene encodes CDR1 SGHTA and CDR2 FQGNSA.